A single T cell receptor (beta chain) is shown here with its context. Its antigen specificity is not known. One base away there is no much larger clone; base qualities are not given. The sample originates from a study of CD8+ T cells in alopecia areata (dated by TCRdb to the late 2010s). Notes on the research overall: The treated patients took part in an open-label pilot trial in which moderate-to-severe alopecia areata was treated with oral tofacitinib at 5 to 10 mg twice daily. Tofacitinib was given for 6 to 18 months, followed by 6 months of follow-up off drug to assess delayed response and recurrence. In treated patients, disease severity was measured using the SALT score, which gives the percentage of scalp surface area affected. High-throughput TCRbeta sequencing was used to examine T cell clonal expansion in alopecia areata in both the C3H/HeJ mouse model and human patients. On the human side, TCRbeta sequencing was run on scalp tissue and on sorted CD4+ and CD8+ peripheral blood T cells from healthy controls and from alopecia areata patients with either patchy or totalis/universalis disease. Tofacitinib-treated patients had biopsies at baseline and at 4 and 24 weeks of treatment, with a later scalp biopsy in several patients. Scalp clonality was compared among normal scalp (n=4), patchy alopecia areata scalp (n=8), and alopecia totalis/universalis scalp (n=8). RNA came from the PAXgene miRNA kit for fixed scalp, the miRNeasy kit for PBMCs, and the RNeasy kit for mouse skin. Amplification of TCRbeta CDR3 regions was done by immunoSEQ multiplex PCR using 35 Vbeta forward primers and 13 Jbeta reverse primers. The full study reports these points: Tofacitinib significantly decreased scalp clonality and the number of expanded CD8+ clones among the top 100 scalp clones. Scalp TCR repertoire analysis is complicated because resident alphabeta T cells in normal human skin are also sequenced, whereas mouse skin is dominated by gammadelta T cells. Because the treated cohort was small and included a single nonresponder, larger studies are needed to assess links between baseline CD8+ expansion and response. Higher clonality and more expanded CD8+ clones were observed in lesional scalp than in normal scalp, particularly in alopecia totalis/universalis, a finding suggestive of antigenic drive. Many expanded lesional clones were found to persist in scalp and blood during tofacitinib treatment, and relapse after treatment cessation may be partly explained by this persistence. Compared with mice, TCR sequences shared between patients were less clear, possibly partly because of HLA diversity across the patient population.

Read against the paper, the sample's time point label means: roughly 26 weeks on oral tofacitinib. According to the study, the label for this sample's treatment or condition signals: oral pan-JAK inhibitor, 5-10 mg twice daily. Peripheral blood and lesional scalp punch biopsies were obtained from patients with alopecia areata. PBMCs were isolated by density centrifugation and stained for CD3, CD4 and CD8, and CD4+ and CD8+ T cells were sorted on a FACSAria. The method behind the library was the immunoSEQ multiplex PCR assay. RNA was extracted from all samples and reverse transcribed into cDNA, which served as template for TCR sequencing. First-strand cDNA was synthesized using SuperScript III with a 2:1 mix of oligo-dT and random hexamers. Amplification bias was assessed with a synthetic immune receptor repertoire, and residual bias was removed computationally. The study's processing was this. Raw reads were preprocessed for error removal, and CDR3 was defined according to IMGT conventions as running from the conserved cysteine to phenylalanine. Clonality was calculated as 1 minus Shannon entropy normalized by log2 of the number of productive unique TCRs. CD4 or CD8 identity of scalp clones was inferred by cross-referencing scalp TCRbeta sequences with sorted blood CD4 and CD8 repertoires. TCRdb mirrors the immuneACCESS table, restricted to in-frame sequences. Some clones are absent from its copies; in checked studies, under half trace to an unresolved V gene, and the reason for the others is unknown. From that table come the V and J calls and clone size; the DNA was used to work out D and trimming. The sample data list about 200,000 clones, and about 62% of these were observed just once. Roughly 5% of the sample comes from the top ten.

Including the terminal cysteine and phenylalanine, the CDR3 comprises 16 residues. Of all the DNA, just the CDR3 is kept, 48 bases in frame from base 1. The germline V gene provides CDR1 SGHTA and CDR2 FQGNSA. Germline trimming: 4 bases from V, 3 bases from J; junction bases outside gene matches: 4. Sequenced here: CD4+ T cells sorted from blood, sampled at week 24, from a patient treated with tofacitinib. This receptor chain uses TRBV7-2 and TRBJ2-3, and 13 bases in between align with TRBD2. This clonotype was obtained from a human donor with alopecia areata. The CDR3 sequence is CASSSRTSGGTDTQYF. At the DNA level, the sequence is TGTGCCAGCAGCTCCCGGACTAGCGGGGGAACAGATACGCAGTATTTT.